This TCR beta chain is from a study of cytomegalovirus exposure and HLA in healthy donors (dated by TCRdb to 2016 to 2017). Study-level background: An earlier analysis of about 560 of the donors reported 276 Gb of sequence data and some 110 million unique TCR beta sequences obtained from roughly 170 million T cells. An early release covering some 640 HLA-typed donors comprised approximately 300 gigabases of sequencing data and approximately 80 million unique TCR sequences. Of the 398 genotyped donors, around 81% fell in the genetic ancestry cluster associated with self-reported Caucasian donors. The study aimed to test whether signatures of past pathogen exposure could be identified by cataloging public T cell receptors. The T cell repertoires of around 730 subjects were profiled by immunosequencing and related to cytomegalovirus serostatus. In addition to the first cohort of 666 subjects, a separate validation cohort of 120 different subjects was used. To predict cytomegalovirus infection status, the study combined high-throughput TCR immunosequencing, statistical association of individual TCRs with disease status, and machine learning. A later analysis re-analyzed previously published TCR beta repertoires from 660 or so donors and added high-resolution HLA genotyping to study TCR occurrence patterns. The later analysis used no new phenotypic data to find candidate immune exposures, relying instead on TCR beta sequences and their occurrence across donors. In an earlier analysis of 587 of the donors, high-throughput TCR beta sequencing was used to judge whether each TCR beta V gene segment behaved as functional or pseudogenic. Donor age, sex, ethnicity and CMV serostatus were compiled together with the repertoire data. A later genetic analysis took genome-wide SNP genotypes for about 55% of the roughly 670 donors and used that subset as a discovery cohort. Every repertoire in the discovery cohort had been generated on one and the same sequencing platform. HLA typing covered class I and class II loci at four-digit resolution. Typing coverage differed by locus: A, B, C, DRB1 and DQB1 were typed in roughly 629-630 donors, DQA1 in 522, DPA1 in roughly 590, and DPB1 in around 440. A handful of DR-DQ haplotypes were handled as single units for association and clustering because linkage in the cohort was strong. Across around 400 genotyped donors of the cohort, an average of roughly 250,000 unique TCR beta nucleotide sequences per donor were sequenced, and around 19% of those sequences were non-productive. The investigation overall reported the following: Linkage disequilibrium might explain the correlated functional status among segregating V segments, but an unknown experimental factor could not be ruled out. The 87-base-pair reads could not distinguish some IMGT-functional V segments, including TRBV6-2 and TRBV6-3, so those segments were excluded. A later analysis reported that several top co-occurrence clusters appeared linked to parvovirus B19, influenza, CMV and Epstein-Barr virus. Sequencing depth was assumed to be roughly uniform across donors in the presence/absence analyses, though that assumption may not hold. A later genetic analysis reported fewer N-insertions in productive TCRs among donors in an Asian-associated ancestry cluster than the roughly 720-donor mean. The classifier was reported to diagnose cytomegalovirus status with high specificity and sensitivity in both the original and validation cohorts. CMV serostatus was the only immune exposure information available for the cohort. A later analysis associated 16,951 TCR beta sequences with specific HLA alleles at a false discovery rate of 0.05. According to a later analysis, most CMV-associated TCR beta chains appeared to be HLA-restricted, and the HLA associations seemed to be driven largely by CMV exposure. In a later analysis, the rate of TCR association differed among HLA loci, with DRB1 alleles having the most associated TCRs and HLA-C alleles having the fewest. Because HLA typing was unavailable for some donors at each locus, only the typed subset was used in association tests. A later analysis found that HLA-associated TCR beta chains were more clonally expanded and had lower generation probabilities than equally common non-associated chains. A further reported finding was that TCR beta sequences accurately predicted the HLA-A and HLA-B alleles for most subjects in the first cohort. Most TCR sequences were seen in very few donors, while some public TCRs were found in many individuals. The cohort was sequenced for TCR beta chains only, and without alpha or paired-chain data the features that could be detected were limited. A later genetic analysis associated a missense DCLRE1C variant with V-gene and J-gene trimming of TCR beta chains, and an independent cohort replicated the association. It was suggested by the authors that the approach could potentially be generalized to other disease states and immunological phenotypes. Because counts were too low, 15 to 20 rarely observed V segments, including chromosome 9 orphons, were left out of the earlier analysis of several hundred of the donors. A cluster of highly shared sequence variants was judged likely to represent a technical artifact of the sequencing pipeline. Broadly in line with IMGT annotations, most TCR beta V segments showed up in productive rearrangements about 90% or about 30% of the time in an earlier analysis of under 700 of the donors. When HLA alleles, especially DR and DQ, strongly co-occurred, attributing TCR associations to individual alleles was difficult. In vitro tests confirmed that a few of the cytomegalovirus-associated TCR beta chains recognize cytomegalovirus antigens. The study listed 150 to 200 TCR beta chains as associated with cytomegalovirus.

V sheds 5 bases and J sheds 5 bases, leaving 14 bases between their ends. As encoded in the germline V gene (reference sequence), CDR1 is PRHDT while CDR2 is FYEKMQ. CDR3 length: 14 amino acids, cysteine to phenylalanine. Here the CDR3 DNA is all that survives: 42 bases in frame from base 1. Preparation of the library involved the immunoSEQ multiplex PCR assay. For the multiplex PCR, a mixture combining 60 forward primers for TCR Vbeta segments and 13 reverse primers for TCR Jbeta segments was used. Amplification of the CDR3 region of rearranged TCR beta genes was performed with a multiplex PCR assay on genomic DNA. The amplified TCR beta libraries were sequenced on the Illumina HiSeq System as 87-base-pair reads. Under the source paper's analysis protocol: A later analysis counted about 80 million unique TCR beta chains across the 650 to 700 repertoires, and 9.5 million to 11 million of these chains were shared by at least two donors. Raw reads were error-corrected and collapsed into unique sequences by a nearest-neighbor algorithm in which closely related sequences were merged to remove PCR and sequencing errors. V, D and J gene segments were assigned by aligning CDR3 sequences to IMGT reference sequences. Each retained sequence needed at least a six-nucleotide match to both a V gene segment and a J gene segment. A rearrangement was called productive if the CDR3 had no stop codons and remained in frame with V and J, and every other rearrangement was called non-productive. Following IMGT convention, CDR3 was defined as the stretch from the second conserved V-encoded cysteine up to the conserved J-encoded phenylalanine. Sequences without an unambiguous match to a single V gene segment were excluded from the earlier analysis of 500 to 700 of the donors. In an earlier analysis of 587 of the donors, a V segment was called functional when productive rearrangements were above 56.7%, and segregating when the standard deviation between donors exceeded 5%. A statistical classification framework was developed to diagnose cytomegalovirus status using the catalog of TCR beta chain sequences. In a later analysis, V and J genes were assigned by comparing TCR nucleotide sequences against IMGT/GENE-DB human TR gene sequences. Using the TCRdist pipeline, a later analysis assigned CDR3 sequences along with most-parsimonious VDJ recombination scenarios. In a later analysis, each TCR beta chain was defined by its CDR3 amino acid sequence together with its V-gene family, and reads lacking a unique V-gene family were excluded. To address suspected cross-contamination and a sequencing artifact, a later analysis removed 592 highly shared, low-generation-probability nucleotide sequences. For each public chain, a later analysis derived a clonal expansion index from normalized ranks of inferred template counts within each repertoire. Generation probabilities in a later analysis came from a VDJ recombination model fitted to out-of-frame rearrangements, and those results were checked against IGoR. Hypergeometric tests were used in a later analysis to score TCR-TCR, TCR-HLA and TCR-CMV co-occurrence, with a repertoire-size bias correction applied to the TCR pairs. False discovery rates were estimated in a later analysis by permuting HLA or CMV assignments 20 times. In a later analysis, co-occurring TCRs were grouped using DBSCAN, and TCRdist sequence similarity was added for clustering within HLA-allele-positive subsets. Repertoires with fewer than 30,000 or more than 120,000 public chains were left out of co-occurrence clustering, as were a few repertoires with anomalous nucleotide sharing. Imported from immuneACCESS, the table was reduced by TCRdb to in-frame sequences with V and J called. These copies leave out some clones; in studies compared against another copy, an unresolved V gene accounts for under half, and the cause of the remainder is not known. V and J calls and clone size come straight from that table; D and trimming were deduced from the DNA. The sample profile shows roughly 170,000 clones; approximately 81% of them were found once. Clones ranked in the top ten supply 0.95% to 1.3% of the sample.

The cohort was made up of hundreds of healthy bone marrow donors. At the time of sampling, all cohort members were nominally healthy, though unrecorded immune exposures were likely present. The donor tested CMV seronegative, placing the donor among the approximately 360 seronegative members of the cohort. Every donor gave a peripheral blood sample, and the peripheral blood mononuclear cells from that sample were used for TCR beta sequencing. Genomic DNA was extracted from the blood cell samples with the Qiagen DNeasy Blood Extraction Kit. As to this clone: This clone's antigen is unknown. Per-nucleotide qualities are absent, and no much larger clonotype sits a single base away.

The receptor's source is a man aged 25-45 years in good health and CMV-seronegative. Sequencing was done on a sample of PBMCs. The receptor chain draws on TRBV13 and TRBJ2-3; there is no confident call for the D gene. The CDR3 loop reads CASSPVIGGDTQYF. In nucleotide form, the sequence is TGTGCCAGCAGCCCCGTCATAGGCGGAGATACGCAGTATTTT.